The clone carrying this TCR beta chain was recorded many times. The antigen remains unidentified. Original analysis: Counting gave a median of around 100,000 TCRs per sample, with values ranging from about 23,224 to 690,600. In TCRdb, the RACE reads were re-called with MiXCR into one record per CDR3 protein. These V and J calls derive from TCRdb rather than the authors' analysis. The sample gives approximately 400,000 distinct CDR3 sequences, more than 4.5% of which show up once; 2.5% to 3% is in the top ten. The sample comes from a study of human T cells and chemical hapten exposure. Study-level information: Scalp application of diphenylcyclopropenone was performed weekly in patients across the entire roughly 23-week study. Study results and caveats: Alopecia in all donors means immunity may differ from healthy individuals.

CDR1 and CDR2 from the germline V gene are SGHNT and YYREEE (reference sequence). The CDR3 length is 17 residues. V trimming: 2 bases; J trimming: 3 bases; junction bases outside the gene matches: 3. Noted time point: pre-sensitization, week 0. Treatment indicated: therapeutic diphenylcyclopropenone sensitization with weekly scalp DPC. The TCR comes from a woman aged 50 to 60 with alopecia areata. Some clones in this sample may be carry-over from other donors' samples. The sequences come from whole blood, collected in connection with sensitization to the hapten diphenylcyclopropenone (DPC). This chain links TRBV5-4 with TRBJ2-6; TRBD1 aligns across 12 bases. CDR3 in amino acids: CASSFGTGGFGANVLTF. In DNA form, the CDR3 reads TGTGCCAGCAGCTTTGGGACAGGGGGCTTTGGGGCCAACGTCCTGACTTTC.